This T cell receptor beta chain was sequenced for a study of CD4 T cells in relation to SARS-CoV-2 and coronaviruses. Looking at the study overall: ViraFEST: approximately 10-day antigen culture of PBMCs, then TCR beta CDR3 sequencing.

Before the COVID-19 pandemic, during about 2011-2019, CD4+ T cells were taken from unexposed donors. After about ten days of culture, CD4+ T cells were isolated. As cell numbers allowed, unexposed-donor CD4+ T cells faced SARS-CoV-2 S/N and four cold-coronavirus spikes. Cultures held two million PBMCs per well with roughly 10 IU/ml IL-2. With respect to this clone: Its specificity is not known.

TCRdb's table, derived via immunoSEQ multiplex PCR, lists solely in-frame clones and lacks some. The top ten clones hold roughly a fifth of a sample with fewer than 20,000 clones, around 80% of them seen once. Source material: CD4+ T cells from PBMCs, cultured in vitro. The TCR comes from a human donor in good health.

The CDR3 sequence is CASSYLAGANYNEQFF. CDR3 in DNA: TGCGCCAGCAGCTACCTTGCGGGAGCGAACTACAATGAGCAGTTCTTC. The chain joins TRBV5-1 to TRBJ2-1; 7 bases map to TRBD2. The germline CDR1 and CDR2 sequences are SGHRS and YFSETQ. V lost 3 bases, J lost 3 bases, and 9 bases stayed unmatched. CDR3 size: 16 residues.